These 18 T cell receptor beta chains share one sample of origin, sequenced in a study of OX40 agonist ivuxolimab in advanced cancers. The table came from immunoSEQ multiplex PCR; TCRdb's copy has only in-frame clones and leaves some out. The sample has about 26,000 clones, 83% seen once. Here the sequenced sample was CD4+ or CD8+ T cells sorted from blood, taken in a trial of the OX40 agonist ivuxolimab. These TCRs come from an adult with an advanced solid tumor such as melanoma, head and neck, liver or kidney cancer.

This chain uses TRBV19 with TRBJ2-5; no clear D. The CDR3 has 11 amino acids. Trimming cost V 4 bases and J 3 bases, with 3 bases left between them. Germline V CDR1 and CDR2: LNHDA, SQIVND (reference sequence). CDR3 loop: CASSTEETQYF. CDR3 nucleotide sequence: TGTGCCAGTAGTACCGAAGAGACCCAGTACTTC.

The rearrangement uses TRBV15 and TRBJ2-6; a possible D gene is TRBD1 (6 bases). In germline, CDR1 is LNHNV, CDR2 YYDKDF (reference sequence). The CDR3 has 16 amino acids. V shed 1 base and J shed 0 bases, with 7 bases lying between them. In nucleotides, the CDR3 is TGTGCCACCAGCAGAGCACAGGGCTCTGGGGCCAACGTCCTGACTTTC. It translates to CATSRAQGSGANVLTF.

The chain uses TRBV6-4 and TRBJ1-5, with TRBD1 as a possible D gene (6 bases). Germline V gene sequence: CDR1 MRHNA, CDR2 SNTAGT. The CDR3 totals 13 residues. Trimming took off 3 bases at V and 7 bases at J, with 10 bases between the two ends. CDR3 residues: CASSEGGGQPQHF. For the CDR3, the DNA is TGTGCCAGCAGTGAGGGGGGCGGGCAGCCCCAGCATTTT.

This rearrangement joins TRBV19 to TRBJ1-6; the D gene is possibly TRBD1 (6 bases). Trimming left V 11 bases short and J 9 bases short, with 17 bases between. The germline CDR1 and CDR2 sequences are LNHDA and SQIVND (reference sequence). This CDR3 has 13 residues. The CDR3 loop is CAVAQGVGSPLHF. CDR3 bases: TGTGCCGTTGCACAGGGCGTTGGTTCACCCCTCCACTTT.

The V gene is TRBV7-9, the J gene TRBJ2-1, with D possibly TRBD2 on 5 matching bases. CDR3 length: 15 residues. Germline V CDR1 and CDR2: SEHNR, FQNEAQ (reference sequence). V was cut by 3 bases and J by 5 bases, with 14 bases left in between. CDR3 bases: TGTGCCAGCAGCTTCACCCGAGGGTCCCACAATGAGCAGTTCTTC. It is translated as CASSFTRGSHNEQFF.

J is TRBJ2-3 and V is TRBV9; D unresolved. CDR3 length: 14 amino acids. Germline CDR1 reads SGDLS; CDR2 reads YYNGEE. The germline V and J ends were trimmed by 4 bases and 1 base, with 10 bases remaining between them. CDR3 nucleotide sequence: TGTGCCAGCAGCTTCGGATTACGCACAGATACGCAGTATTTT. Protein sequence: CASSFGLRTDTQYF.

This clone was picked up a small number of times. The chain has TRBV5-6 and TRBJ2-1; the D gene could be TRBD1 or TRBD2 (7 bases each). CDR1 and CDR2 from the germline V gene are SGHDT and YYEEEE. Between the trimmed V and J ends, which lost 9 bases and 4 bases, there was a span of 20 bases. The CDR3 is 15 amino acids. The CDR3: CATSGWQGGYNEQFF. Written as DNA, the CDR3 is TGTGCCACCTCTGGCTGGCAGGGGGGGTACAATGAGCAGTTCTTC.

There are a few counts of this clone. The chain employs TRBV7-9 and TRBJ1-1; no definite D call. CDR3 length: 14 residues. Trimming took 5 bases from V and 4 from J, leaving 14 bases between them. The germline V gene has CDR1 SEHNR and CDR2 FQNEAQ (reference sequence). Here the CDR3 reads CASSKDLWATEAFF. DNA for the CDR3: TGTGCCAGCAGCAAGGACCTATGGGCCACTGAAGCTTTCTTT.

The V call is TRBV29-1, the J call TRBJ2-1; tentative D call: TRBD2 (6 bases). Germline V lookup: CDR1 SQVTM, CDR2 ANQGSEA. CDR3 length: 13 residues. V shed 0 bases and J shed 8 bases, with 11 bases lying between them. The CDR3 DNA reads as TGCAGCGTTGAAGAGACTAGTGCATATGAGCAGTTCTTC. The encoded protein is CSVEETSAYEQFF.

The gene calls are TRBV11-2 and TRBJ2-5, with 10 positions matching TRBD2. Trimming at V came to 4 bases and at J to 2 bases, leaving 4 bases not matched to a gene. Germline CDR1 SGHAT, CDR2 FQNNGV. This CDR3 comprises 15 residues. The CDR3 region is CASSSIAGGQETQYF. Here the CDR3 DNA reads TGTGCCAGCAGCTCTATAGCGGGGGGTCAAGAGACCCAGTACTTC. The full variable domain, rest sourced from reference TRBV11-2 and TRBJ2-5, is EAGVAQSPRYKIIEKRQSVAFWCNPISGHATLYWYQQILGQGPKLLIQFQNNGVVDDSQLPKDRFSAERLKGVDSTLKIQPAKLEDSAVYLCASSSIAGGQETQYFGPGTRLLVL.

This chain connects TRBV28 to TRBJ1-1; D perhaps matches TRBD1 (5 bases). Germline V gene data show CDR1 as MDHEN and CDR2 as SYDVKM. The CDR3 has 15 residues. Trimming shortened V by 4 bases and J by 1 base, and 13 bases separated the two germline ends. The CDR3 spells CASSSLGGGNTEAFF. In nucleotides, the CDR3 is TGTGCCAGCAGTTCTCTCGGGGGGGGGAACACTGAAGCTTTCTTT.

The J gene is TRBJ2-2, the V gene TRBV27; TRBD2 might be the D (5 bases). The length of the CDR3 is 19 residues. CDR1 is MNHEY and CDR2 is SMNVEV in the germline V gene (reference sequence). The V end lost 4 bases, the J end lost 0 bases, and 21 bases lay between the germline ends. CDR3 nucleotides: TGTGCCAGCAGTTCCAACGGGATAGGGATGTCCTCGAACACCGGGGAGCTGTTTTTT. Encoded protein: CASSSNGIGMSSNTGELFF.

This chain connects TRBV7-9 to TRBJ1-4; D is undetermined. From germline, CDR1 is SEHNR and CDR2 FQNEAQ (reference sequence). V lost 5 bases, J lost 5 bases, and 12 bases lay in between. The CDR3 consists of 14 residues. CDR3: CASSRTGRNEKLFF. The DNA of the CDR3 is TGTGCCAGCAGCCGAACCGGGAGAAATGAAAAACTGTTTTTT.

The gene calls are TRBV5-1 and TRBJ1-6, with D perhaps matching TRBD1 (6 bases). The CDR3 has 15 residues. V was pared by 0 bases and J by 5 bases, with 9 bases between. Germline V gene sequence: CDR1 SGHRS, CDR2 YFSETQ. The DNA of the CDR3 is TGCGCCAGCAGCTTGGACAGGGCCCATAATTCACCCCTCCACTTT. Its protein product is CASSLDRAHNSPLHF.

The chain carries TRBV27 and TRBJ2-5, with 8 bases lining up with TRBD1. Germline V lookup: CDR1 MNHEY, CDR2 SMNVEV (reference sequence). The ends lost 8 bases at V and 5 bases at J; junction bases unmatched: 10. The CDR3 has 14 amino acids. This CDR3 is CASRYSGGLETQYF. The CDR3 DNA follows: TGTGCCAGCCGCTACTCAGGGGGCTTGGAGACCCAGTACTTC.

This clone was detected only once. The V gene is TRBV7-9, the J gene TRBJ1-1; tentative D call: TRBD1 (5 bases). V was cut by 8 bases and J by 4 bases, with 11 bases left in between. Germline CDR1 SEHNR, CDR2 FQNEAQ (reference sequence). The CDR3 is 12 amino acids. The CDR3 region has the DNA TGTGCCAGCGGGGGATGGAGCACTGAAGCTTTCTTT. Translating it yields CASGGWSTEAFF.

The chain employs TRBV4-1 and TRBJ2-7; 10 nucleotides agree with TRBD2. The germline V gene has CDR1 MGHRA and CDR2 YSYEKL. This CDR3 has 16 amino acids. Trimming at V came to 1 base and at J to 3 bases, leaving 6 bases not matched to a gene. The CDR3 bases are TGCGCCAGCAGCCAAGGGAGAGTAGCGGGGGGCTACGAGCAGTACTTC. Encoded protein: CASSQGRVAGGYEQYF.

J is TRBJ1-1 and V is TRBV27; D gene unclear. V shed 6 bases and J shed 2 bases, with 4 bases lying between them. The germline V gene encodes CDR1 MNHEY and CDR2 SMNVEV (reference sequence). The length of the CDR3 is 11 residues. The CDR3 loop is CASRGNTEAFF. CDR3 DNA: TGTGCCAGCAGGGGAAACACTGAAGCTTTCTTT.